These 25 T cell receptor beta chains were all obtained from the same sample, sequenced in a study of shared clonotypes between healthy human individuals. The protocol was immunoSEQ multiplex PCR, while the TCRdb copy is restricted to in-frame clones and leaves out a portion. The table has about 600,000 clones, around 97% seen once. Sample: naive CD4+ T cells sorted from blood. Subset meaning: CD45RA+ positively selected. These receptors were collected from a woman aged 25 to 39 in good health.

The chain couples TRBV28 to TRBJ2-7; 7 bases align to TRBD2. Germline lookup yields CDR1 MDHEN and CDR2 SYDVKM. CDR3 size: 14 residues. Trimming took 5 bases from V and 2 from J; bases not matched to a gene: 6. CDR3 region: CASSSGIPPYEQYF. The CDR3 DNA sequence: TGTGCCAGCAGTAGCGGGATCCCCCCCTACGAGCAGTACTTC.

The rearrangement links TRBV2 to TRBJ2-6; no reliable D call. Germline V lookup: CDR1 SNHLY, CDR2 FYNNEI. The CDR3 extends over 18 amino acids. Trimming took off 1 base at V and 0 bases at J, with 13 bases between the two ends. This CDR3 reads CASSEVHYGTSGANVLTF. CDR3 coding DNA: TGTGCCAGCAGTGAAGTACACTATGGTACCTCTGGGGCCAACGTCCTGACTTTC.

V is TRBV28 and J is TRBJ2-3, with D possibly matching TRBD1 (6 bases). The CDR3 is 14 residues long. Germline V gene lookup returns CDR1 MDHEN and CDR2 SYDVKM. Trimming took 5 bases from V and 0 from J, leaving 9 bases between them. CDR3 region: CASSPGQSTDTQYF. The DNA for the CDR3 is TGTGCCAGCAGTCCCGGACAGAGCACAGATACGCAGTATTTT. Variable domain in full (rest from reference TRBV28 and TRBJ2-3): DVKVTQSSRYLVKRTGEKVFLECVQDMDHENMFWYRQDPGLGLRLIYFSYDVKMKEKGDIPEGYSVSREKKERFSLILESASTNQTSMYLCASSPGQSTDTQYFGPGTRLTVL.

This CDR3 reads CASSLLGTPTKSDTQYF. The CDR3 region has the DNA TGCGCCAGCAGCTTATTAGGTACCCCGACAAAATCGGATACGCAGTATTTT. The chain links TRBV5-1 to TRBJ2-3; D not certain. Germline CDR1 is SGHRS and CDR2 is YFSETQ. The CDR3 has 17 residues. V was trimmed by 2 bases and J by 6 bases, leaving 22 bases between them.

The gene calls are TRBV5-5 and TRBJ2-3; D perhaps matches TRBD2 (5 bases). Looked up from germline, CDR1 is SGHKS and CDR2 is YYEKEE (reference sequence). CDR3 size: 16 residues. V lost 3 bases to trimming and J lost 0 bases, with 14 bases between them. This chain's CDR3 is CASSSPLRRSTDTQYF. The CDR3 DNA reads as TGTGCCAGCAGCTCCCCACTTAGGAGGAGCACAGATACGCAGTATTTT. The variable domain in full, with the rest retrieved from reference TRBV5-5 and TRBJ2-3, is DAGVTQSPTHLIKTRGQQVTLRCSPISGHKSVSWYQQVLGQGPQFIFQYYEKEERGRGNFPDRFSARQFPNYSSELNVNALLLGDSALYLCASSSPLRRSTDTQYFGPGTRLTVL.

The genes are TRBV27 and TRBJ2-7; 12 nucleotides align to TRBD2. This CDR3 has 15 residues. The germline V gene encodes CDR1 MNHEY and CDR2 SMNVEV (reference sequence). Trimming cost V 3 bases and J 5 bases; bases outside gene matches: 5. CDR3 bases: TGTGCCAGCAGTTTCATGGGACTAGCGGGTCACGAGCAGTACTTC. Translation: CASSFMGLAGHEQYF.

J is TRBJ2-3 and V is TRBV13; D may be TRBD1 or TRBD2 (5 bases each). The CDR3 extends over 14 amino acids. V was pared by 6 bases and J by 4 bases, with 14 bases between. Germline assignment: CDR1 PRHDT and CDR2 FYEKMQ (reference sequence). The CDR3 coding sequence is TGTGCCAGCAGTAGAGGGACCCCCTCAGATACGCAGTATTTT. Its protein product is CASSRGTPSDTQYF.

This clone was detected only once. The chain recombines TRBV28 with TRBJ2-5; tentative D call: TRBD1 (7 bases). Trimming shortened V by 6 bases and J by 4 bases, and 18 bases separated the two germline ends. The germline V gene encodes CDR1 MDHEN and CDR2 SYDVKM. This CDR3 is built from 15 residues. The CDR3 region has the DNA TGTGCCAGCAGATTGACGACAGGGAGGATAGAGACCCAGTACTTC. Its protein product is CASRLTTGRIETQYF.

The CDR3 protein is CASSKPPGLGTQYF. The CDR3 bases are TGTGCCAGCAGCAAACCGCCGGGGTTAGGGACCCAGTACTTC. The chain carries TRBV21-1 and TRBJ2-5; TRBD2 reflects the table's D call only, with no check against the DNA. TRBV21-1 is noted as a pseudogene. The CDR3 length is 14 residues.

The chain employs TRBV11-2 and TRBJ2-2, with 12 positions matching TRBD1. The CDR3 contains 15 residues. V lost 4 bases to trimming and J lost 15 bases; unmatched junction nucleotides: 12. From germline, CDR1 is SGHAT and CDR2 FQNNGV. The CDR3 DNA follows: TGTGCCAGCAGCTCCCCCCGCCGGGACAGGGGGCGGATGTTTTTT. Protein product: CASSSPRRDRGRMFF.

The CDR3 DNA follows: TGTGCCTGGTTAAGGAGGACAGGTAGAAATGAAAAACTGTTTTTT. This translates into CAWLRRTGRNEKLFF. The chain uses TRBV30 and TRBJ1-4; 7 positions match TRBD1. The CDR3 is made up of 15 amino acids. The V and J ends lost 5 bases and 5 bases, in that order; junction bases with no gene match: 11. Looked up from germline, CDR1 is GTSNPN and CDR2 is SVGIG (reference sequence).

The rearrangement links TRBV29-1 to TRBJ2-3; the match to TRBD2 covers 12 bases. V lost 4 bases and J lost 2; bases outside the gene matches: 4. The germline V gene encodes CDR1 SQVTM and CDR2 ANQGSEA. The CDR3 consists of 15 residues. Here the CDR3 reads CSVGGLAGNTDTQYF. CDR3 sequence (DNA): TGCAGCGTTGGAGGACTAGCGGGAAACACAGATACGCAGTATTTT.

V usage is TRBV10-3 and J usage is TRBJ1-4; D uncertain. Germline V gene sequence: CDR1 ENHRY, CDR2 SYGVKD. The CDR3 totals 12 residues. Trimming removed 0 bases at V and 7 bases at J, with 3 bases between. CDR3 DNA: TGTGCCATCAGTGAGTCGGTTGAAAAACTGTTTTTT. Protein: CAISESVEKLFF.

The chain recombines TRBV7-9 with TRBJ1-4, with TRBD1 matching over 9 bases. The CDR3 runs 15 residues. Germline loops: CDR1 SEHNR, CDR2 FQNEAQ (reference sequence). The V and J ends lost 2 bases and 12 bases, in that order; junction bases with no gene match: 10. In nucleotides, the CDR3 is TGTGCCAGCAGCTTATCCTCCGGGACAGGGTATCAACTGTTTTTT. It specifies CASSLSSGTGYQLFF.

The chain links TRBV4-1 to TRBJ2-2, with D maybe TRBD1 (5 bases). Trimming pared 1 base from V and 3 bases from J, leaving 12 bases between. CDR1 MGHRA and CDR2 YSYEKL come from the germline V gene. This CDR3 region has 16 residues. In DNA form, the CDR3 reads TGCGCCAGCAGCCAAGTTCCAGGGTGGGACACCGGGGAGCTGTTTTTT. It is translated as CASSQVPGWDTGELFF.

The chain joins TRBV19 to TRBJ1-5, with D possibly being TRBD1 (6 bases). Germline CDR1 reads LNHDA; CDR2 reads SQIVND (reference sequence). Trimming removed 3 bases from V and 0 bases from J, with 15 bases in between. The CDR3 is made up of 17 amino acids. The CDR3 spells CASSIGTRTDSNQPQHF. The CDR3 DNA reads as TGTGCCAGTAGTATCGGGACCCGGACAGATAGCAATCAGCCCCAGCATTTT. Based on the CDR3 plus reference TRBV19 and TRBJ1-5, the full variable domain is DGGITQSPKYLFRKEGQNVTLSCEQNLNHDAMYWYRQDPGQGLRLIYYSQIVNDFQKGDIAEGYSVSREKKESFPLTVTSAQKNPTAFYLCASSIGTRTDSNQPQHFGDGTRLSIL.

This clone has just one count. Within the sample, other DNA sequences also encode this same CDR3. This chain uses TRBV5-1 with TRBJ2-5; tentative D call: TRBD1 (5 bases). Germline V lookup: CDR1 SGHRS, CDR2 YFSETQ. The CDR3 contains 14 residues. Trimming took off 1 base at V and 0 bases at J, with 7 bases between the two ends. CDR3 bases: TGCGCCAGCAGCTTGACAGGTAACCAAGAGACCCAGTACTTC. It encodes CASSLTGNQETQYF.

The chain joins TRBV2 to TRBJ2-1; D is uncertain. V dropped 7 bases and J dropped 5 bases, with 9 bases sitting between them. Germline CDR1 is SNHLY and CDR2 is FYNNEI. The CDR3 has 12 amino acids. The CDR3 DNA follows: TGTGCCAGCACCCCCGGTAACAATGAGCAGTTCTTC. This sequence encodes CASTPGNNEQFF.

The chain uses TRBV7-9 and TRBJ2-5; no clear D gene. The CDR3 has 15 residues. V lost 0 bases and J 2 bases, leaving 10 bases between the germline ends. The germline CDR1 and CDR2 sequences are SEHNR and FQNEAQ (reference sequence). CDR3 in DNA: TGTGCCAGCAGCTTAGCGATCAGAATACAAGAGACCCAGTACTTC. Protein sequence: CASSLAIRIQETQYF.

This chain connects TRBV5-1 to TRBJ2-7; D is possibly TRBD1 (6 bases). Looked up from germline, CDR1 is SGHRS and CDR2 is YFSETQ. V was clipped by 1 base and J by 2 bases, with 10 bases between them. This CDR3 has 14 residues. Here the CDR3 reads CASSLSGHPYEQYF. CDR3 sequence (DNA): TGCGCCAGCAGCTTGTCGGGACACCCCTACGAGCAGTACTTC.

The CDR3 DNA reads as TGTGCCAGCAGCTTATCGTGGGAGAGAAACAATGAGCAGTTCTTC. It is translated as CASSLSWERNNEQFF. The V call is TRBV7-2, the J call TRBJ2-1, with a tentative D call TRBD2 (5 bases). CDR1 SGHTA and CDR2 FQGNSA come from the germline V gene. The length of the CDR3 is 15 residues. V lost 2 bases to trimming and J lost 5 bases, with 13 bases between them.

The chain employs TRBV5-6 and TRBJ2-7; D is unresolved. The CDR3 is 14 residues long. Trimming took 0 bases from V and 2 from J, leaving 9 bases between them. Germline CDR1 reads SGHDT; CDR2 reads YYEEEE. CDR3 loop: CASSLAVPPYEQYF. CDR3 bases: TGTGCCAGCAGCTTGGCAGTTCCCCCCTACGAGCAGTACTTC.

CDR3 region: CASSPRSGARYGYTF. The DNA of the CDR3 is TGTGCCAGCAGCCCCCGTTCGGGGGCGCGATATGGCTACACCTTC. The V gene is TRBV5-4, the J gene TRBJ1-2; D possibly corresponds to TRBD1 (6 bases). V lost 4 bases and J lost 5, with 18 bases in between. This CDR3 spans 15 amino acids. The germline V gene encodes CDR1 SGHNT and CDR2 YYREEE (reference sequence).

The gene calls are TRBV29-1 and TRBJ2-2, with 9 nucleotides matching TRBD1. Trimming took 5 bases from V and 5 from J; bases not matched to a gene: 18. The germline V gene encodes CDR1 SQVTM and CDR2 ANQGSEA. This CDR3 is built from 18 residues. In nucleotides, the CDR3 is TGCAGCGTTCGAACGGACAGGGGAGGGAAGATAGGAACCGGGGAGCTGTTTTTT. It specifies CSVRTDRGGKIGTGELFF.

The genes are TRBV5-4 and TRBJ2-1; 11 bases agree with TRBD2. The CDR3 extends over 15 amino acids. From germline, CDR1 is SGHNT and CDR2 YYREEE (reference sequence). With V trimmed by 0 bases and J by 6 bases, 2 bases remained unmatched. Here the CDR3 reads CASSLEGTSGNEQFF. CDR3 nucleotides: TGTGCCAGCAGCTTGGAGGGGACTAGCGGCAATGAGCAGTTCTTC.